Listed here are 5 T cell receptor beta chains from one sample, sequenced in a study of control samples from healthy donors and cancer patients. Sequenced by immunoSEQ multiplex PCR; TCRdb stores in-frame clones only, minus some. This table holds 150,000 or so clones, approximately 90% found once. The material sequenced was blood. These receptors were obtained from a middle-aged man in good health.

The V and J genes are TRBV27 and TRBJ2-3; the match to TRBD2 covers 9 bases. CDR3 length: 17 residues. Trimming at V came to 3 bases and at J to 6 bases, leaving 13 bases not matched to a gene. In germline, CDR1 is MNHEY, CDR2 SMNVEV (reference sequence). This CDR3 is CASSFRGAGGPPDTQYF. CDR3 coding DNA: TGTGCCAGCAGTTTCAGGGGTGCGGGGGGGCCTCCTGATACGCAGTATTTT.

This chain links TRBV27 with TRBJ1-1; 10 bases map to TRBD1. Trimming cost V 2 bases and J 1 base; bases outside gene matches: 4. In germline, CDR1 is MNHEY, CDR2 SMNVEV (reference sequence). This CDR3 is 16 amino acids long. DNA of the CDR3: TGTGCCAGCAGTTTAGGGGACAGGGGTACGAACACTGAAGCTTTCTTT. It encodes CASSLGDRGTNTEAFF.

V gene TRBV28 combines with J gene TRBJ1-1; D perhaps matches TRBD1 (5 bases). In germline, CDR1 is MDHEN, CDR2 SYDVKM. V was shortened by 4 bases and J by 5 bases, with 14 bases between the two germline ends. The CDR3 is 14 residues long. CDR3 sequence reads: CASSSAAGRTEAFF. The CDR3 bases are TGTGCCAGCAGTTCCGCCGCGGGGCGGACTGAAGCTTTCTTT.

This chain uses TRBV19 with TRBJ2-6, with 9 bases aligning to TRBD1. V dropped 3 bases and J dropped 0; count of bases not matched to a gene: 3. The CDR3 totals 17 residues. CDR1 and CDR2 from the germline V gene are LNHDA and SQIVND (reference sequence). CDR3 nucleotides: TGTGCCAGTAGTATGACAGGGGGGCTCTCTGGGGCCAACGTCCTGACTTTC. Translation: CASSMTGGLSGANVLTF. The whole variable domain, filled in from reference TRBV19 and TRBJ2-6, reads DGGITQSPKYLFRKEGQNVTLSCEQNLNHDAMYWYRQDPGQGLRLIYYSQIVNDFQKGDIAEGYSVSREKKESFPLTVTSAQKNPTAFYLCASSMTGGLSGANVLTFGAGSRLTVL.

V usage is TRBV6-5 and J usage is TRBJ2-5, with D perhaps TRBD2 (7 bases). V was trimmed by 1 base and J by 3 bases, leaving 12 bases between them. CDR1 is MNHEY, CDR2 SVGAGI, per germline. The CDR3 is 15 amino acids. For the CDR3, the DNA is TGTGCCAGCAGTTACTGGAGGGGGGGTGAAGAGACCCAGTACTTC. Protein sequence: CASSYWRGGEETQYF.